This TCR beta chain comes out of a study of read filtering for tumor transcriptome and immune sequencing. Study summary: Among patients, 17 to 20 were male and around 13 female, aged roughly 47 to 90 (mean approximately 64). IR-seq gave about 4.05 to 11 million TCR reads per sample; RNA-seq gave roughly 75 to 1,300.

Study-level findings and limits: Approximately 82% of IR-seq clonotypes had one read, totaling around 4% of reads; RNA-seq: approximately 75% and 45%.

Bone marrow was sampled from every patient at the time of active disease. In its sample, this clonotype was seen many times. Its cognate antigen is unknown. From 350 to 500 ng of RNA, a library with molecular barcoded alpha/delta and beta/gamma adaptors was made. TCRdb used MiXCR to reprocess the reads, holding one entry per CDR3 protein. This table has around 40,000 distinct CDR3 sequences, 12% to 15% appearing once. The CDR3 sequence is 16 residues long. V lost 4 bases and J lost 0, with 14 bases in between. Germline assignment: CDR1 MDHEN and CDR2 SYDVKM. The chain recombines TRBV28 with TRBJ2-3; perhaps TRBD1 as D (7 bases). The clonotype comes from a donor aged 40 or over with multiple myeloma. Sequencing was carried out using a population of CD138-negative cells sorted from bone marrow. CDR3 amino acids: CASSSPGGLSTDTQYF. The CDR3 nucleotides are TGTGCCAGCAGTTCCCCAGGGGGACTCAGCACAGATACGCAGTATTTT.